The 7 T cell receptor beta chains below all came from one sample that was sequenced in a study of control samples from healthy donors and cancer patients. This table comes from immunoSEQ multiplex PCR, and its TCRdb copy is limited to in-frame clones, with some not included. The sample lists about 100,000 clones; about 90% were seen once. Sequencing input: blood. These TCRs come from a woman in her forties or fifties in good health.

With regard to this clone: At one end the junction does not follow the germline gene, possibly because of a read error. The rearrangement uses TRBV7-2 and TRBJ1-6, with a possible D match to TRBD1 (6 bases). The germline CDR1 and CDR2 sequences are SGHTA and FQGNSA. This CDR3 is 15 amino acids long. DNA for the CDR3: TGTGCCAGCAGCCTAGCGGGGGCCTACAATTCACCCCTCCACTTT. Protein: CASSLAGAYNSPLHF.

CDR3 in DNA: TGTGCCAGTAGTACCGGGACAGGTCTCTCTGGGGCCAACGTCCTGACTTTC. Translation gives CASSTGTGLSGANVLTF. The chain has TRBV19 and TRBJ2-6; 8 nucleotides match TRBD1. Trimming cost V 4 bases and J 0 bases; bases outside gene matches: 5. This CDR3 spans 17 amino acids. Germline loops: CDR1 LNHDA, CDR2 SQIVND (reference sequence). Complete variable domain (other parts from reference TRBV19 and TRBJ2-6): DGGITQSPKYLFRKEGQNVTLSCEQNLNHDAMYWYRQDPGQGLRLIYYSQIVNDFQKGDIAEGYSVSREKKESFPLTVTSAQKNPTAFYLCASSTGTGLSGANVLTFGAGSRLTVL.

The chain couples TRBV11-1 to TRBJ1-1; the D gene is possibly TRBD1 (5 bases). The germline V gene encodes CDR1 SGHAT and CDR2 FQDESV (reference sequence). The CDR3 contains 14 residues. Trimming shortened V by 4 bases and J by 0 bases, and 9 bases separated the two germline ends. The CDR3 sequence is CASSWTSMNTEAFF. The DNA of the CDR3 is TGTGCCAGCAGCTGGACAAGCATGAACACTGAAGCTTTCTTT.

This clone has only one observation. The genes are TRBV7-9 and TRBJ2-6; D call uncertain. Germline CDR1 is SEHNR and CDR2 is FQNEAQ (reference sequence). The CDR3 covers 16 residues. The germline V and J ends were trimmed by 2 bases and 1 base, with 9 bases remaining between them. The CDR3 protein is CASSLHGQSGANVLTF. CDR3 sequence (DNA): TGTGCCAGCAGCTTACACGGGCAATCTGGGGCCAACGTCCTGACTTTC.

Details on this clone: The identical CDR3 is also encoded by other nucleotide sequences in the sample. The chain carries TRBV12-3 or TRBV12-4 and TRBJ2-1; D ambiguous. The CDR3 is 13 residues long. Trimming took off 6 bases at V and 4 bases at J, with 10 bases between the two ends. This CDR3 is CASSPVGYNEQFF. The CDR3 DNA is TGTGCCAGCAGCCCCGTAGGGTACAATGAGCAGTTCTTC.

CDR3 sequence: CASSIGWGQPQHF. CDR3 sequence (DNA): TGTGCCAGTAGTATCGGGTGGGGACAGCCCCAGCATTTT. J is TRBJ1-5 and V is TRBV19, with no clear D. V lost 3 bases, J lost 7 bases, and 10 bases lay in between. The CDR3 has 13 residues. Per germline, CDR1 LNHDA and CDR2 SQIVND (reference sequence).

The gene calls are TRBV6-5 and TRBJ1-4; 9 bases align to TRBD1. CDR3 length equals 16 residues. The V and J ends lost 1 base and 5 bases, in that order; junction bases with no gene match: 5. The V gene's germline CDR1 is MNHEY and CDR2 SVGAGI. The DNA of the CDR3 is TGTGCCAGCAGTTACTATTGGGACAGGGCCAATGAAAAACTGTTTTTT. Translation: CASSYYWDRANEKLFF.